This TCR beta chain came from a study of T cell responses to AZD1222 COVID-19 vaccine. Study-wide background: Doses given second, at about 4 or about 12 weeks, were pooled.

Germline loops: CDR1 SGHDN, CDR2 FVKESK. V lost 4 bases, J lost 4 bases, and 2 bases stayed unmatched. CDR3 length: 14 residues. A remark on this clone: Its antigen is not identified.

TCRdb's copy holds only in-frame clones and misses some; the assay was immunoSEQ multiplex PCR. In the table there are 150,000 to 200,000 clones, 85% to 90% of which are singletons. Study findings and constraints: The study found Spike-specific TCR breadth and depth rose after two AZD1222 doses.

The sample here was peripheral blood, taken on day 0 of AZD1222 vaccination. The receptor's source is an adult in good health. The V call is TRBV14, the J call TRBJ1-1; 11 bases line up with TRBD1. This CDR3 is CASSPGQGATEAFF. DNA of the CDR3: TGTGCCAGCAGCCCAGGACAGGGGGCCACTGAAGCTTTCTTT.